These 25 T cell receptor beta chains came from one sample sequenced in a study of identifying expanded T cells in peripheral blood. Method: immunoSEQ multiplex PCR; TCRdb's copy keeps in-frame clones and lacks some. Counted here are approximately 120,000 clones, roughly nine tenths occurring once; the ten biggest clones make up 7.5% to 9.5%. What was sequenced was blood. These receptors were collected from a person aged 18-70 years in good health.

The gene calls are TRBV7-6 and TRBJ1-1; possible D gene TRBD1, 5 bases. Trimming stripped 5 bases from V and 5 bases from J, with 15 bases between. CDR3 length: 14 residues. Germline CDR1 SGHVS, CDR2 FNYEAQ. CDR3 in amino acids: CASSRLGGRTEAFF. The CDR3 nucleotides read TGTGCCAGCAGCCGCCTGGGGGGTAGGACTGAAGCTTTCTTT.

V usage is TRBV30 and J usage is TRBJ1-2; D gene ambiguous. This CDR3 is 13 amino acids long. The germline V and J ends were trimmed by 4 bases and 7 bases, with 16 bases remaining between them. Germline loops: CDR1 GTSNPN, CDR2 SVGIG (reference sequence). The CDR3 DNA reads TGTGCCTGGAACAGTTATAGCCGGGGTGGCTACACCTTC. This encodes CAWNSYSRGGYTF.

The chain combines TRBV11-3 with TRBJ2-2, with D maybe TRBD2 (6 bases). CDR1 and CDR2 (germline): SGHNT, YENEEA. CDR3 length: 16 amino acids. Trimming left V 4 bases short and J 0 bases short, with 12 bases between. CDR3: CASSSGTQANTGELFF. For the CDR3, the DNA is TGTGCCAGCAGCTCCGGGACTCAGGCGAACACCGGGGAGCTGTTTTTT.

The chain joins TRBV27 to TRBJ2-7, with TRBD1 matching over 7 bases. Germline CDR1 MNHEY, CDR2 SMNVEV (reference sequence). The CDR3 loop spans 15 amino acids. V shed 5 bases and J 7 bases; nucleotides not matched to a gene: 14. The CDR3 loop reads CASSPLRGGEGEQYF. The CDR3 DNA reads TGTGCCAGCAGTCCCCTACGAGGGGGCGAAGGGGAGCAGTACTTC.

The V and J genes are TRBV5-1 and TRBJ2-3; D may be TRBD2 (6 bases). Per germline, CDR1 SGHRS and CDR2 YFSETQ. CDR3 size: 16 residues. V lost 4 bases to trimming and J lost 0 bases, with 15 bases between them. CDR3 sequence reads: CASSPRDSVSTDTQYF. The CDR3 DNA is TGCGCCAGCAGCCCAAGGGACTCGGTGAGCACAGATACGCAGTATTTT. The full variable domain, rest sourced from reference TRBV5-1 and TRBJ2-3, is KAGVTQTPRYLIKTRGQQVTLSCSPISGHRSVSWYQQTPGQGLQFLFEYFSETQRNKGNFPGRFSGRQFSNSRSEMNVSTLELGDSALYLCASSPRDSVSTDTQYFGPGTRLTVL.

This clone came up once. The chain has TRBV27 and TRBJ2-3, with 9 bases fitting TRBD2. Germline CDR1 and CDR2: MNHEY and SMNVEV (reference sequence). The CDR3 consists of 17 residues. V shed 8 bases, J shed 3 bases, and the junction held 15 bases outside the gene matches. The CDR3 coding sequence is TGTGCCAGCGAAGAAGCGGGGGGCGCTACTTTGACAGATACGCAGTATTTT. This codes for CASEEAGGATLTDTQYF.

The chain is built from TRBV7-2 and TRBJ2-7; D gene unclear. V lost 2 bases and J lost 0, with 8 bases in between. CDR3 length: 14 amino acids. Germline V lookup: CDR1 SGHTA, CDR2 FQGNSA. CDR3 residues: CASSLQSSSYEQYF. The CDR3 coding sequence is TGTGCCAGCAGCTTACAAAGTAGCTCCTACGAGCAGTACTTC.

The CDR3 loop reads CASSESSGHTGELFF. Here the CDR3 DNA reads TGCGCCAGCAGTGAGTCGAGTGGTCACACCGGGGAGCTGTTTTTT. The chain recombines TRBV10-1 with TRBJ2-2, with D unresolved. CDR3 length: 15 amino acids. CDR1 is WNHNN, CDR2 SYGVQD, per germline (reference sequence). V dropped 0 bases and J dropped 3 bases, with 8 bases sitting between them.

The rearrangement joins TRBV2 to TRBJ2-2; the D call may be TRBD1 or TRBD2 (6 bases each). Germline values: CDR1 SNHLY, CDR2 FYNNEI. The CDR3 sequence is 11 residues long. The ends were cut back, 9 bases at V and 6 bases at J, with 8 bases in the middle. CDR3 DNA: TGTGCCAGGGGGGGCTCCGGGGAGCTGTTTTTT. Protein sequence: CARGGSGELFF.

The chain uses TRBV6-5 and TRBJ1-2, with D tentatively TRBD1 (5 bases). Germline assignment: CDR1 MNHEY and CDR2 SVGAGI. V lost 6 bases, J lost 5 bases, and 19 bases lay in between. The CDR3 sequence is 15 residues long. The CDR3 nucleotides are TGTGCCAGCAGCACCGGGGGAGGGCCTGAGTATGGCTACACCTTC. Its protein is CASSTGGGPEYGYTF.

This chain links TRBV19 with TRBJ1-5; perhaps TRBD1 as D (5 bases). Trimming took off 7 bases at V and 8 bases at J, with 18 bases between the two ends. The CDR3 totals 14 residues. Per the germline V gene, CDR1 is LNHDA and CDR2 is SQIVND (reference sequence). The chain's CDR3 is CASTRIGGGEPQHF. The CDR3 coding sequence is TGTGCCAGTACTAGGATTGGGGGAGGTGAGCCCCAGCATTTT.

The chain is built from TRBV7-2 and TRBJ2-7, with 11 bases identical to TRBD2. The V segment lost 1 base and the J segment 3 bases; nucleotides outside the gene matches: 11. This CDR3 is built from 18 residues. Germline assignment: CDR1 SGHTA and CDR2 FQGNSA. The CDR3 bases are TGTGCCAGCAGCTTAGGATGGCTAGCGGGAGGATTCTTCTACGAGCAGTACTTC. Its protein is CASSLGWLAGGFFYEQYF.

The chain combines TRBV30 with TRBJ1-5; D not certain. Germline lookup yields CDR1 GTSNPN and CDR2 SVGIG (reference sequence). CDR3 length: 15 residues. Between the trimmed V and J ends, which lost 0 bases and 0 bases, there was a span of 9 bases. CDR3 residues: CAWSVNLDSNQPQHF. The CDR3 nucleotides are TGTGCCTGGAGTGTAAATTTGGATAGCAATCAGCCCCAGCATTTT. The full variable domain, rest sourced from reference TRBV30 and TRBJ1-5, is SQTIHQWPATLVQPVGSPLSLECTVEGTSNPNLYWYRQAAGRGLQLLFYSVGIGQISSEVPQNLSASRPQDRQFILSSKKLLLSDSGFYLCAWSVNLDSNQPQHFGDGTRLSIL.

CDR3 sequence: CASSRDSLEQYF. The CDR3 DNA sequence: TGTGCCAGCTCTCGGGACAGTTTAGAGCAGTACTTC. This chain joins TRBV18 and TRBJ2-7; 7 bases map to TRBD1. J gave up 7 bases and V 6 bases, and 6 bases lay outside the gene matches. Germline values: CDR1 KGHSH, CDR2 LQKENI. This CDR3 spans 12 amino acids.

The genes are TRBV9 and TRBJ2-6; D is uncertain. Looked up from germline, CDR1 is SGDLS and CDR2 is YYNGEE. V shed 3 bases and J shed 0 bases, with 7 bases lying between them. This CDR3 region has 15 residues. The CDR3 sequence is CASSALYSGANVLTF. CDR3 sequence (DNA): TGTGCCAGCAGCGCTTTGTACTCTGGGGCCAACGTCCTGACTTTC.

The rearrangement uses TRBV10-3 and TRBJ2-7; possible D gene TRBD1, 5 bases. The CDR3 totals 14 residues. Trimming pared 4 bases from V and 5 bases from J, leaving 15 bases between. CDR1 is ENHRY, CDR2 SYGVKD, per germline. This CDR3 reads CAISGGSDNDEQYF. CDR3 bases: TGTGCCATCAGTGGTGGGTCGGACAACGACGAGCAGTACTTC.

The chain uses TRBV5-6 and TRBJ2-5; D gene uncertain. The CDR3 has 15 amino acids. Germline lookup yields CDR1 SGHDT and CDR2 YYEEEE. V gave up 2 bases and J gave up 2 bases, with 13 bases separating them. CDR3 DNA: TGTGCCAGCAGCTTAGGTCGGCAGGCTCAAGAGACCCAGTACTTC. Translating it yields CASSLGRQAQETQYF. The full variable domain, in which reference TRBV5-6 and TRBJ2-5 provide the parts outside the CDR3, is DAGVTQSPTHLIKTRGQQVTLRCSPKSGHDTVSWYQQALGQGPQFIFQYYEEEERQRGNFPDRFSGHQFPNYSSELNVNALLLGDSALYLCASSLGRQAQETQYFGPGTRLLVL.

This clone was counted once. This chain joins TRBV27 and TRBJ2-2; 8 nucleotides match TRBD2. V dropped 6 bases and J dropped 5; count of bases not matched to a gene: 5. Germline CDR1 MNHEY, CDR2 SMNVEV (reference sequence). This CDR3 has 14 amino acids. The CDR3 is CASRGTSVTGELFF. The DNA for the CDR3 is TGTGCCAGCAGGGGGACTAGTGTGACCGGGGAGCTGTTTTTT.

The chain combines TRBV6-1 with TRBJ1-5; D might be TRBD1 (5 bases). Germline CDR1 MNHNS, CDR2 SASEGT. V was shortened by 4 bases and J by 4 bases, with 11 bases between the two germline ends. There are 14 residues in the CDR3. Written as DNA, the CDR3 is TGTGCCAGCAGTGGGGGGAGTGGAAATCAGCCCCAGCATTTT. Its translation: CASSGGSGNQPQHF.

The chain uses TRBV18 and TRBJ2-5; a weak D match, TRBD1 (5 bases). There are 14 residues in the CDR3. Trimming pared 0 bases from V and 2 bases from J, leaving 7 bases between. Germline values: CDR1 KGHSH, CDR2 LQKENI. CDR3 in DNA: TGTGCCAGCTCACCACCGGGGCATCAAGAGACCCAGTACTTC. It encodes CASSPPGHQETQYF.

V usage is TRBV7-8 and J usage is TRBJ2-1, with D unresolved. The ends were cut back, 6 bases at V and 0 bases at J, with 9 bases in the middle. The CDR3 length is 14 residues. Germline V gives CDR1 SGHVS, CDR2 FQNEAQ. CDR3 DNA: TGTGCCAGCAGTCGGGCAAGCTCCTACAATGAGCAGTTCTTC. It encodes CASSRASSYNEQFF.

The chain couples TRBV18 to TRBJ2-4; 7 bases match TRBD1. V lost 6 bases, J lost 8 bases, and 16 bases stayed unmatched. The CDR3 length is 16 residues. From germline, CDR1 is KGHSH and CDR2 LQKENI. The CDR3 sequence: CASSPDRVPMFDIQYF. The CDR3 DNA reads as TGTGCCAGCTCCCCCGACAGGGTCCCGATGTTTGACATTCAGTACTTC.

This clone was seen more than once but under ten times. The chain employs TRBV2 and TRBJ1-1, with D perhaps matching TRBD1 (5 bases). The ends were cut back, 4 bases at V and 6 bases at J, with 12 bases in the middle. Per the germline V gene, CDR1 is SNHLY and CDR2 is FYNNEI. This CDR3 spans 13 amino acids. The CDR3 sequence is CASSAAGLPEAFF. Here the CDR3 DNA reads TGTGCCAGCAGTGCGGCAGGGCTCCCTGAAGCTTTCTTT.

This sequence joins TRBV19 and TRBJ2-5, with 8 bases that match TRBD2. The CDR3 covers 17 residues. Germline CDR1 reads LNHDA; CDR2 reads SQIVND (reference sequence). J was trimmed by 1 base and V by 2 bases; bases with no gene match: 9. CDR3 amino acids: CASSISRAGGLQETQYF. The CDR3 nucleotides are TGTGCCAGTAGTATATCCCGTGCGGGAGGCCTCCAAGAGACCCAGTACTTC.

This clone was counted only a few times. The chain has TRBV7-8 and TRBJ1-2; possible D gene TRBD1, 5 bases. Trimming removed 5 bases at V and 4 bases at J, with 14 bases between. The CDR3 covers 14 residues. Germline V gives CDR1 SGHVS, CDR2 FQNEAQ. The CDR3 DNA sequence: TGTGCCAGCAGCCCGATCGACAGACCCTATGGCTACACCTTC. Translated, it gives CASSPIDRPYGYTF.